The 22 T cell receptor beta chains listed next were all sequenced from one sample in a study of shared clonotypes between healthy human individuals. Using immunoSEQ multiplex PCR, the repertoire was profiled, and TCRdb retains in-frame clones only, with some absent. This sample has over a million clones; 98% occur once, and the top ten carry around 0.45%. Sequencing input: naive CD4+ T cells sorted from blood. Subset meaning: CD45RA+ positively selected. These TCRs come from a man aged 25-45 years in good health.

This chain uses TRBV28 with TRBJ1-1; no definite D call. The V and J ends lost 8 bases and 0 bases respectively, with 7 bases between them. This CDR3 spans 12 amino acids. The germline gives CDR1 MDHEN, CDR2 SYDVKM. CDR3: CASGPLNTEAFF. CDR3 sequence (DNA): TGTGCCAGCGGGCCCCTGAACACTGAAGCTTTCTTT.

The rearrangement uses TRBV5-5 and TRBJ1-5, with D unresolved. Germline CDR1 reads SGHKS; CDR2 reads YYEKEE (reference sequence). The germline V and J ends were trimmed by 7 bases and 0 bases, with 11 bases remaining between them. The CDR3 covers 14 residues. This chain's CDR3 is CASAEQNSNQPQHF. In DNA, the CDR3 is TGTGCCAGCGCCGAACAGAATAGCAATCAGCCCCAGCATTTT.

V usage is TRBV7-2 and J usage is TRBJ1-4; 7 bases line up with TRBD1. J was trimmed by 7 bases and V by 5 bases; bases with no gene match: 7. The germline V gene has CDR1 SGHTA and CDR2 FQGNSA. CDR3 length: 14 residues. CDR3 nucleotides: TGTGCCAGCAGCAGTGACAGGGTCGGTGAAAAACTGTTTTTT. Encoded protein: CASSSDRVGEKLFF.

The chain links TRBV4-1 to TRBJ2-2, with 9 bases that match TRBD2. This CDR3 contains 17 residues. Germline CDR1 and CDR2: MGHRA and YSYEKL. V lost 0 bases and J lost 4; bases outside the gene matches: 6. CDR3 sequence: CASSQECGRAPTGELFF. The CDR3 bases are TGCGCCAGCAGCCAAGAATGCGGGAGGGCCCCCACCGGGGAGCTGTTTTTT.

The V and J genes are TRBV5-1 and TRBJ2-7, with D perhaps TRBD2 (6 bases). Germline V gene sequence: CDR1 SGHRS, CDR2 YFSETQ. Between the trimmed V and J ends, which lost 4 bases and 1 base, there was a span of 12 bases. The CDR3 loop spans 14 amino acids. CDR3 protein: CASSPRTMSYEQYF. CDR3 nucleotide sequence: TGCGCCAGCAGCCCCCGGACTATGTCCTACGAGCAGTACTTC.

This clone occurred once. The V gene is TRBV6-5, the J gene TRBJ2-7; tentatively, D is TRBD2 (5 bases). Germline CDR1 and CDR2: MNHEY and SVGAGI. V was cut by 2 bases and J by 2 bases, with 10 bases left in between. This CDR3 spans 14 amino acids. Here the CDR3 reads CASSYTRMAYEQYF. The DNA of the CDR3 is TGTGCCAGCAGTTACACTAGAATGGCCTACGAGCAGTACTTC.

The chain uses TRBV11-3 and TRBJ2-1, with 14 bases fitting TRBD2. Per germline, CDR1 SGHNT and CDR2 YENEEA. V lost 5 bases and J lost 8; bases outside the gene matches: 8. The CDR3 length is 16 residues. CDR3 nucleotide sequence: TGTGCCAGCAGCGCGGGACTAGCGGGAGAAGTCGATGAGCAGTTCTTC. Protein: CASSAGLAGEVDEQFF.

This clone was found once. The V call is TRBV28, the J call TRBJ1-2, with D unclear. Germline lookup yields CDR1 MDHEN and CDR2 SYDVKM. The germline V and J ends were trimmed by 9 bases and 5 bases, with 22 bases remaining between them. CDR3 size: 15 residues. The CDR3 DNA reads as TGTGCCAGTAAAATGTTAACAGCGCCGACTTATGGCTACACCTTC. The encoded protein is CASKMLTAPTYGYTF.

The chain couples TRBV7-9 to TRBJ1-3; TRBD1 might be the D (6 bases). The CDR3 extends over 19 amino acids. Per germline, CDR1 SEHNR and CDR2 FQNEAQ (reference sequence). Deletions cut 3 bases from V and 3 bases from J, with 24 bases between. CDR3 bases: TGTGCCAGCAGCTTTAATATTCAGGGGCCGCCGAAGATTGGAAACACCATATATTTT. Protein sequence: CASSFNIQGPPKIGNTIYF.

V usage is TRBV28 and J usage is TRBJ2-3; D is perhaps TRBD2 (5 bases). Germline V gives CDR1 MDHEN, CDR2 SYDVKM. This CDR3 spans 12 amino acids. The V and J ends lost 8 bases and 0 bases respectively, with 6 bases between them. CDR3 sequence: CASLASTDTQYF. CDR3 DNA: TGTGCCAGCTTAGCGAGCACAGATACGCAGTATTTT.

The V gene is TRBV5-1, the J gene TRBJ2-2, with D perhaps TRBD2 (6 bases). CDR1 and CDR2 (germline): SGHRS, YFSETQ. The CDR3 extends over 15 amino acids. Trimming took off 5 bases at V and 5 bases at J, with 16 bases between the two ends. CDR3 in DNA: TGCGCCAGCAGGACCGGGACTGTGGAAACCGGGGAGCTGTTTTTT. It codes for CASRTGTVETGELFF.

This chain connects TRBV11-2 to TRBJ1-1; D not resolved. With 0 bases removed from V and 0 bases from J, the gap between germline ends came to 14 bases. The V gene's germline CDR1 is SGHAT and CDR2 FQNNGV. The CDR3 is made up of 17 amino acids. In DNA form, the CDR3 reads TGTGCCAGCAGCTTAGACTTCACCTCCACCATGAACACTGAAGCTTTCTTT. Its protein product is CASSLDFTSTMNTEAFF.

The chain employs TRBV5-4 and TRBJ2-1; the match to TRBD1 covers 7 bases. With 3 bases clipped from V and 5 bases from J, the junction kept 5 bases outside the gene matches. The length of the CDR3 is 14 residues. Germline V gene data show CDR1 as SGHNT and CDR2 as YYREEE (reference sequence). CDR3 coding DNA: TGTGCCAGCAGCTCTGAACAGGGGAACAATGAGCAGTTCTTC. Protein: CASSSEQGNNEQFF.

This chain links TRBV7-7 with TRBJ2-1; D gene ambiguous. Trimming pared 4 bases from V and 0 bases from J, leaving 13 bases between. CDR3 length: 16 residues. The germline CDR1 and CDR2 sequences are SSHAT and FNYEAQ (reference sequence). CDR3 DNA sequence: TGTGCCAGCAGCTCGAGCGAGATCCCCTCCTACAATGAGCAGTTCTTC. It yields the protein CASSSSEIPSYNEQFF.

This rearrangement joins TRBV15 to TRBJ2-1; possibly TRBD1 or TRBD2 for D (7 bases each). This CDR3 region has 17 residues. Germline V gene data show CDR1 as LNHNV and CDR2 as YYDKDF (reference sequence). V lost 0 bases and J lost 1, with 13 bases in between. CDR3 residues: CATSRDPQGGSYNEQFF. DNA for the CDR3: TGTGCCACCAGCAGAGATCCGCAGGGGGGGTCCTACAATGAGCAGTTCTTC.

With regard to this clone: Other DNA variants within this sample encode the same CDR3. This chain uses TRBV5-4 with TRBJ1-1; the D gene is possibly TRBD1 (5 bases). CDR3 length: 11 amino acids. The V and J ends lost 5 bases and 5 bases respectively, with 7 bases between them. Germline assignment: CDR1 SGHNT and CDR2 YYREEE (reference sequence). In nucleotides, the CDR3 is TGTGCCAGCAGAGGGGATACTGAAGCTTTCTTT. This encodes CASRGDTEAFF.

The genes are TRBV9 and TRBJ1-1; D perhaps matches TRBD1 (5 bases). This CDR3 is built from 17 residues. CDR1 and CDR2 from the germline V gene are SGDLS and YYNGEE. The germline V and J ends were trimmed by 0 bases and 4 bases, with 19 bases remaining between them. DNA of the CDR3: TGTGCCAGCAGCGTAGGGCCAATTGGGGGTTCTGGCACTGAAGCTTTCTTT. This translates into CASSVGPIGGSGTEAFF. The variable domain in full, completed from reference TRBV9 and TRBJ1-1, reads DSGVTQTPKHLITATGQRVTLRCSPRSGDLSVYWYQQSLDQGLQFLIQYYNGEERAKGNILERFSAQQFPDLHSELNLSSLELGDSALYFCASSVGPIGGSGTEAFFGQGTRLTVV.

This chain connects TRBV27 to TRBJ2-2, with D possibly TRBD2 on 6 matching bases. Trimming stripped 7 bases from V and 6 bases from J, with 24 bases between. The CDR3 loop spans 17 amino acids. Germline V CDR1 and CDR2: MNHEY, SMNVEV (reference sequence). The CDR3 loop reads CASTPRQGLGRPGELFF. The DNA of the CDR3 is TGTGCCAGCACTCCCCGGCAGGGACTGGGAAGACCCGGGGAGCTGTTTTTT.

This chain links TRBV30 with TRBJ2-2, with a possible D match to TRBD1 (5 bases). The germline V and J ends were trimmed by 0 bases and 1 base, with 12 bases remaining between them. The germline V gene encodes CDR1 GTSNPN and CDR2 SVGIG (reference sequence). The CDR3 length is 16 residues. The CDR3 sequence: CAWSVGQKGNTGELFF. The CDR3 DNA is TGTGCCTGGAGTGTGGGGCAGAAGGGGAACACCGGGGAGCTGTTTTTT.

The CDR3 loop is CASSPVGNKETQYF. Here the CDR3 DNA reads TGTGCCAGCAGCCCAGTTGGGAACAAAGAGACCCAGTACTTC. This rearrangement joins TRBV11-2 to TRBJ2-5; D not certain. Germline values: CDR1 SGHAT, CDR2 FQNNGV. With 5 bases removed from V and 3 bases from J, the gap between germline ends came to 13 bases. The CDR3 consists of 14 residues.

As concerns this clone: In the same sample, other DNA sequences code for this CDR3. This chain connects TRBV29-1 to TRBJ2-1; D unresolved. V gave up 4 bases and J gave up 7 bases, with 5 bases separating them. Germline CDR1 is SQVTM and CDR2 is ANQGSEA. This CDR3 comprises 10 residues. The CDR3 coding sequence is TGCAGCGTTGTCGGGAATGAGCAGTTCTTC. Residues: CSVVGNEQFF.

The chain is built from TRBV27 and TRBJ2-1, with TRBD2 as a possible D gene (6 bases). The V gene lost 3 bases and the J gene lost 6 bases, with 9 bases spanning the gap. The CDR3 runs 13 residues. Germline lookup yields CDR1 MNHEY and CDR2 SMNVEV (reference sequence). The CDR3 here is CASSFQGGNEQFF. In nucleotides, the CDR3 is TGTGCCAGCAGTTTCCAGGGAGGCAATGAGCAGTTCTTC.